Following are 25 T cell receptor beta chains from one sample sequenced in a study of monozygotic twins with inflammatory bowel disease. TCRdb re-called the 5' RACE reads and gives one entry per CDR3 protein, without DNA. The sample features 300,000 to 400,000 distinct CDR3 sequences, with 2% to 3% in its top ten. Material for sequencing was blood. The receptor source for this set is a human donor with ulcerative colitis or Crohn's disease, or a healthy co-twin of an affected twin (not recorded which).

V and J are TRBV28 and TRBJ2-7; TCRdb indicates TRBD1, and absent DNA this call remains unverified. The length of the CDR3 is 13 residues. Per the germline V gene, CDR1 is MDHEN and CDR2 is SYDVKM. The CDR3 spells CASSLNRGYEQYF.

The chain couples TRBV20-1 to TRBJ2-3. This CDR3 has 14 residues. Germline CDR1 is DFQATT and CDR2 is SNEGSKA (reference sequence). CDR3 loop: CSARMAYEADTQYF.

The chain couples TRBV4-2 to TRBJ2-7; TCRdb selects TRBD2, and the lack of DNA leaves this call unchecked. Germline V gene sequence: CDR1 LGHNA, CDR2 YNFKEQ. The CDR3 runs 17 residues. CDR3 sequence: CASSQELLGRDLWEQYF.

The chain carries TRBV6-1 and TRBJ1-1. Germline V gives CDR1 MNHNS, CDR2 SASEGT. The CDR3 contains 14 residues. The chain's CDR3 is CASSPNYLGTEAFF.

The rearrangement joins TRBV7-2 to TRBJ1-2. This CDR3 is 14 amino acids long. Germline lookup yields CDR1 SGHTA and CDR2 FQGNSA. The chain's CDR3 is CASSPGTASGGYTF.

This chain links TRBV27 with TRBJ2-1; TCRdb names TRBD2, which stays unverified in the absence of DNA. Looked up from germline, CDR1 is MNHEY and CDR2 is SMNVEV (reference sequence). The CDR3 sequence is 18 residues long. Here the CDR3 reads CASSLWSGGIKSYNEQFF.

The chain employs TRBV24-1 and TRBJ2-2. Germline lookup yields CDR1 KGHDR and CDR2 SFDVKD. This CDR3 has 14 residues. The CDR3 sequence: CATSDFLDTGELFF.

The gene calls are TRBV7-6 and TRBJ2-7. Germline CDR1 reads SGHVS; CDR2 reads FNYEAQ. CDR3 length: 15 residues. CDR3 protein: CASSSEIGEFYEQYF.

V is TRBV6-2 or TRBV6-3 and J is TRBJ2-1; TCRdb outputs TRBD1, but without DNA this stays unchecked. Per the germline V gene, CDR1 is MNHEY and CDR2 is SVGEGT. The CDR3 spans 18 residues. The CDR3 sequence is CASSSPLGLFLSYNEQFF.

V gene TRBV5-1 combines with J gene TRBJ2-5; with no DNA, the TCRdb D assignment of TRBD1 cannot be verified. This CDR3 is 15 amino acids long. Germline assignment: CDR1 SGHRS and CDR2 YFSETQ. The chain's CDR3 is CASSGTGTAQETQYF. Combining the CDR3 with reference TRBV5-1 and TRBJ2-5 gives the whole variable domain KAGVTQTPRYLIKTRGQQVTLSCSPISGHRSVSWYQQTPGQGLQFLFEYFSETQRNKGNFPGRFSGRQFSNSRSEMNVSTLELGDSALYLCASSGTGTAQETQYFGPGTRLLVL.

This chain connects TRBV28 to TRBJ2-5; TCRdb reports TRBD1, a call that lacks DNA to check it against. The germline V gene has CDR1 MDHEN and CDR2 SYDVKM. This CDR3 is built from 13 residues. The CDR3 region is CASSRGDQETQYF.

This chain's CDR3 is CASSQERTRAHEQYF. The chain uses TRBV14 and TRBJ2-7; no DNA is available, so the TRBD1 call from TCRdb remains unchecked. From germline, CDR1 is SGHDN and CDR2 FVKESK. This CDR3 region has 15 residues.

CDR3 residues: CASSIRSPYEQYF. The chain joins TRBV19 to TRBJ2-7. The CDR3 sequence is 13 residues long. CDR1 is LNHDA and CDR2 is SQIVND in the germline V gene (reference sequence).

The rearrangement links TRBV5-1 to TRBJ2-7; TCRdb designates TRBD1, a call that cannot be tested without DNA. The CDR3 covers 15 residues. Germline values: CDR1 SGHRS, CDR2 YFSETQ. CDR3 amino acids: CASSLRDRYSNEQYF. The entire variable domain, with the rest obtained from reference TRBV5-1 and TRBJ2-7, is as follows: KAGVTQTPRYLIKTRGQQVTLSCSPISGHRSVSWYQQTPGQGLQFLFEYFSETQRNKGNFPGRFSGRQFSNSRSEMNVSTLELGDSALYLCASSLRDRYSNEQYFGPGTRLTVT.

This rearrangement joins TRBV4-2 to TRBJ2-7; TCRdb indicates TRBD1, and absent DNA this call remains unverified. CDR1 and CDR2 from the germline V gene are LGHNA and YNFKEQ. The CDR3 contains 14 residues. CDR3: CASSLGTVSYEQYF.

This sequence joins TRBV20-1 and TRBJ2-3. The CDR3 sequence is 11 residues long. Germline V gene data show CDR1 as DFQATT and CDR2 as SNEGSKA (reference sequence). The chain's CDR3 is CSAILGDTQYF.

The V gene is TRBV12-3 or TRBV12-4, the J gene TRBJ2-3; TCRdb's D call, TRBD1, is unchecked because there is no DNA. The CDR3 consists of 16 residues. CDR3 residues: CASSHRQGTGTDTQYF.

This sequence joins TRBV18 and TRBJ1-1. The germline CDR1 and CDR2 sequences are KGHSH and LQKENI. The CDR3 contains 16 residues. This chain's CDR3 is CASSPPSSRSNTEAFF.

V usage is TRBV6-2 or TRBV6-3 and J usage is TRBJ1-1; the D call of TRBD1 rests on TCRdb alone, since no DNA is present to check it. The CDR3 is 14 amino acids. Germline CDR1 is MNHEY and CDR2 is SVGEGT. The CDR3 loop reads CASSWMPGNTEAFF.

The V call is TRBV7-2, the J call TRBJ2-1; there is no DNA to check the TCRdb D call of TRBD1. Germline V gene data show CDR1 as SGHTA and CDR2 as FQGNSA. The CDR3 extends over 16 amino acids. The CDR3 region is CASKGSEGTFRNEQFF.

The genes are TRBV7-3 and TRBJ2-5. Germline assignment: CDR1 SGHTA and CDR2 FQGTGA. This CDR3 region has 13 residues. The CDR3 spells CASSKRFQETQYF.

This chain joins TRBV18 and TRBJ2-3. CDR1 KGHSH and CDR2 LQKENI come from the germline V gene. This CDR3 is 14 amino acids long. This chain's CDR3 is CASSPPAVTDTQYF.

The CDR3 sequence is CASSPTGGREQYF. This chain connects TRBV12-3 or TRBV12-4 to TRBJ2-7; there is no DNA to check the TCRdb D call of TRBD2. CDR3 size: 13 residues.

This chain connects TRBV4-1 to TRBJ2-4; the TRBD2 assignment by TCRdb is unverifiable without DNA. Germline V CDR1 and CDR2: MGHRA, YSYEKL. The CDR3 extends over 14 amino acids. The CDR3 loop reads CASSSGLAGNIQYF.

The chain couples TRBV9 to TRBJ2-3; the TCRdb call, TRBD2, lacks DNA for checking. The germline gives CDR1 SGDLS, CDR2 YYNGEE. This CDR3 is built from 18 residues. CDR3 sequence: CASSVGGSAGGSTDTQYF.